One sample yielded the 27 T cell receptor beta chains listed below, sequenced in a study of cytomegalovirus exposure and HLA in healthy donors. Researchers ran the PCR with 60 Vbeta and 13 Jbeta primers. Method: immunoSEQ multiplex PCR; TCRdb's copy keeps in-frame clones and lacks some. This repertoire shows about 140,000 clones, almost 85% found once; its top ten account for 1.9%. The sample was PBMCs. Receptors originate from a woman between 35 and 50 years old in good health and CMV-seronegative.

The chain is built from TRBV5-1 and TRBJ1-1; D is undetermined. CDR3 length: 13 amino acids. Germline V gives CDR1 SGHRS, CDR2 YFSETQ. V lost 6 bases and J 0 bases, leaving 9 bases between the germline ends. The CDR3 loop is CASTEVVNTEAFF. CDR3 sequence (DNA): TGCGCCAGCACCGAGGTAGTGAACACTGAAGCTTTCTTT.

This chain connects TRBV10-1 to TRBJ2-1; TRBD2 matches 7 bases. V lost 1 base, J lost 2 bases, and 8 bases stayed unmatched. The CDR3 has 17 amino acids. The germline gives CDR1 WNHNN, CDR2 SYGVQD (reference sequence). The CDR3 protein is CASSEYERDLAYNEQFF. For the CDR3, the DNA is TGCGCCAGCAGTGAGTACGAGCGGGATTTGGCCTACAATGAGCAGTTCTTC.

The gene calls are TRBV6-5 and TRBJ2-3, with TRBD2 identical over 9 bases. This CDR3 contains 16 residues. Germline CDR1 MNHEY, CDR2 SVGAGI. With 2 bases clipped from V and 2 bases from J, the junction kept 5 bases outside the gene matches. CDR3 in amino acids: CASSYGLAGPTDTQYF. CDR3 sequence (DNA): TGTGCCAGCAGTTACGGTCTAGCGGGACCCACAGATACGCAGTATTTT.

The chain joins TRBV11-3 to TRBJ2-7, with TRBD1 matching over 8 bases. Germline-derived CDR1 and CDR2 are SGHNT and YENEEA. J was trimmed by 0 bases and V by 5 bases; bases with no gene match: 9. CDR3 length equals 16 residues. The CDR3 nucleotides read TGTGCCAGCAGCCAATCAGACAGGGGTGGCTCCTACGAGCAGTACTTC. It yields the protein CASSQSDRGGSYEQYF.

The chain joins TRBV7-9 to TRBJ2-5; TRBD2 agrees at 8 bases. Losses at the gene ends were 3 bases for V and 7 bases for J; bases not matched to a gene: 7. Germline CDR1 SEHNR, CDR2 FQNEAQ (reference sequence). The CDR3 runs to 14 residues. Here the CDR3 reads CASSFERERVTQYF. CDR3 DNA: TGTGCCAGCAGCTTCGAGCGGGAGAGAGTGACCCAGTACTTC.

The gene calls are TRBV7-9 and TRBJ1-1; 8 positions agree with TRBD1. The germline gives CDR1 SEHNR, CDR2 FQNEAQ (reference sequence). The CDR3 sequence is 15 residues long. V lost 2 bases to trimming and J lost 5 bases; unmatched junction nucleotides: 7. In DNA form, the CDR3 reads TGTGCCAGCAGCTTATCGACAGGGGTGTGGACTGAAGCTTTCTTT. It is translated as CASSLSTGVWTEAFF.

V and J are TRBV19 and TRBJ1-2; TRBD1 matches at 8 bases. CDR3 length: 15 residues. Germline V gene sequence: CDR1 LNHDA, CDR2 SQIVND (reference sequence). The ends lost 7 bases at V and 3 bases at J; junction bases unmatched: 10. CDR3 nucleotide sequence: TGTGCCAGTACCGCCGACAGGGGACTTTACTATGGCTACACCTTC. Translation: CASTADRGLYYGYTF.

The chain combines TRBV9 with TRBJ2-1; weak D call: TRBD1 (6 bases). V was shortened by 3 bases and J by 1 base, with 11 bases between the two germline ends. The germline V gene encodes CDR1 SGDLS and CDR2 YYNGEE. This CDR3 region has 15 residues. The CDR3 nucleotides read TGTGCCAGCAGCGGCAGGGGTTCATCCTACAATGAGCAGTTCTTC. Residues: CASSGRGSSYNEQFF.

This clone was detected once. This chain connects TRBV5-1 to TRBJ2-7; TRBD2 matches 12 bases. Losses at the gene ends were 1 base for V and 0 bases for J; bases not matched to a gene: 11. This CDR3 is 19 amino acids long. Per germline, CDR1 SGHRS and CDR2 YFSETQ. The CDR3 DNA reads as TGCGCCAGCAGCTTGAGAAGTTTACTAGCGGGAGGAACCTCCTACGAGCAGTACTTC. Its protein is CASSLRSLLAGGTSYEQYF. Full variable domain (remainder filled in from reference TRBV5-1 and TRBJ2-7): KAGVTQTPRYLIKTRGQQVTLSCSPISGHRSVSWYQQTPGQGLQFLFEYFSETQRNKGNFPGRFSGRQFSNSRSEMNVSTLELGDSALYLCASSLRSLLAGGTSYEQYFGPGTRLTVT.

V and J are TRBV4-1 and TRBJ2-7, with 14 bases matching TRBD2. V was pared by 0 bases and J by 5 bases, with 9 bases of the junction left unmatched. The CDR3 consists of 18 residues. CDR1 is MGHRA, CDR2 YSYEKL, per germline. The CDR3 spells CASSQEEPGLAGVDEQYF. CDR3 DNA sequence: TGCGCCAGCAGCCAAGAAGAGCCGGGACTAGCGGGAGTGGACGAGCAGTACTTC.

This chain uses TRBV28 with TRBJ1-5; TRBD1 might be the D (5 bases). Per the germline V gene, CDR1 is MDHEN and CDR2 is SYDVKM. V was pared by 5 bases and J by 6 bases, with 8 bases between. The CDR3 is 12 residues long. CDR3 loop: CASSPGGQPQHF. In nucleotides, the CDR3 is TGTGCCAGCAGTCCCGGGGGTCAGCCCCAGCATTTT.

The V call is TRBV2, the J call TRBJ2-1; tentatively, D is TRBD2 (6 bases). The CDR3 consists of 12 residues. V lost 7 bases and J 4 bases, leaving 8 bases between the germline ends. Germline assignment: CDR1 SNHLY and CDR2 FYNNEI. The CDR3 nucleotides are TGTGCCAGCATGGGGGGATACAATGAGCAGTTCTTC. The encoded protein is CASMGGYNEQFF.

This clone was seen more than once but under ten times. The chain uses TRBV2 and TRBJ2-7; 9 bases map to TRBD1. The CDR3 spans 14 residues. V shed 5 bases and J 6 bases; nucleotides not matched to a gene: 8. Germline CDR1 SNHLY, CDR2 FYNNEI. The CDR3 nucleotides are TGTGCCAGCAGTACTACAGGGGGCGAGGGCGAGCAGTACTTC. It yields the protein CASSTTGGEGEQYF.

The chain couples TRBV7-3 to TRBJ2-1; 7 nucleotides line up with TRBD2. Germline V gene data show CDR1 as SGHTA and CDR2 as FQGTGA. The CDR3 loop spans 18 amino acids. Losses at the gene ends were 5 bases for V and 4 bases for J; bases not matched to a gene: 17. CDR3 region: CASSLGGVAGNPYNEQFF. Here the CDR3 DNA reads TGTGCCAGCAGCCTGGGGGGGGTAGCGGGCAATCCTTACAATGAGCAGTTCTTC.

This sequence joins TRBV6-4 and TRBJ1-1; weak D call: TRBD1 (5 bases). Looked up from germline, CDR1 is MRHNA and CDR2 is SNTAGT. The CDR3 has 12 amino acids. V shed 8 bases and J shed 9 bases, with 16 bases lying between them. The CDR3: CASRRVGGKAFF. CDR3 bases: TGTGCCAGCCGTAGAGTGGGGGGAAAAGCTTTCTTT.

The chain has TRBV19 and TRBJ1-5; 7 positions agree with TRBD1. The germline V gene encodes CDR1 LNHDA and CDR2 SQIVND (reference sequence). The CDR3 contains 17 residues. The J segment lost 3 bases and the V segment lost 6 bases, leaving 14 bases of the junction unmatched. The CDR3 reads CASRQILTGPNNQPQHF. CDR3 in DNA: TGTGCCAGTAGGCAGATATTGACAGGGCCCAACAATCAGCCCCAGCATTTT.

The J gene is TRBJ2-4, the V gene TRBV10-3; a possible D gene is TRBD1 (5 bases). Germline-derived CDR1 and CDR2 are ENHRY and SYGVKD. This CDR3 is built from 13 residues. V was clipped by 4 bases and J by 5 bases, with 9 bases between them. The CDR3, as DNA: TGTGCCATCAGTGTGACAGAGGAAAACATTCAGTACTTC. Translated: CAISVTEENIQYF.

The CDR3 coding sequence is TGTGCCAGTAGTATAGCCGCGGGAGGGCTCTACGAGCAGTACTTC. Residues: CASSIAAGGLYEQYF. The gene calls are TRBV19 and TRBJ2-7; 9 nucleotides agree with TRBD2. This CDR3 spans 15 amino acids. In germline, CDR1 is LNHDA, CDR2 SQIVND (reference sequence). J was trimmed by 3 bases and V by 1 base; bases with no gene match: 4.

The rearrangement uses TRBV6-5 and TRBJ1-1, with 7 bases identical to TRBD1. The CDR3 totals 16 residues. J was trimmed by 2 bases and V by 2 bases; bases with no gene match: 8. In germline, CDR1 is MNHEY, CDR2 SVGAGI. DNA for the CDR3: TGTGCCAGCAGTTACACCGCAGGGGGAAGTAACACTGAAGCTTTCTTT. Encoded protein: CASSYTAGGSNTEAFF.

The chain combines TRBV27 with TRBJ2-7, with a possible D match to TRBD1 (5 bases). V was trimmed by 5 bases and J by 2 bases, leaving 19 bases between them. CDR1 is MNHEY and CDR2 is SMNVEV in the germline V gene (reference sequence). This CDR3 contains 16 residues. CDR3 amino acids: CASSPRASLGPYEQYF. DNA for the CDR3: TGTGCCAGCAGTCCCAGGGCCTCCCTGGGGCCCTACGAGCAGTACTTC.

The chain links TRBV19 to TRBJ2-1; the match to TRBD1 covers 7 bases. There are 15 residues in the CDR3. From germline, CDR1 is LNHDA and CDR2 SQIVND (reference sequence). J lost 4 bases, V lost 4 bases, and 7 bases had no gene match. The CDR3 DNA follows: TGTGCCAGTAGTACGGGACAGCACCTTTACAATGAGCAGTTCTTC. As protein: CASSTGQHLYNEQFF.

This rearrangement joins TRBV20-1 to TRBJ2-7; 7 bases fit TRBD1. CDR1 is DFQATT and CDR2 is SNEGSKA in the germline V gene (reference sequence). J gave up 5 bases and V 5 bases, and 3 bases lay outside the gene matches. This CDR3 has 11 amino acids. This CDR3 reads CSALQGHEQYF. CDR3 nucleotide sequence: TGCAGTGCTTTACAGGGGCACGAGCAGTACTTC.

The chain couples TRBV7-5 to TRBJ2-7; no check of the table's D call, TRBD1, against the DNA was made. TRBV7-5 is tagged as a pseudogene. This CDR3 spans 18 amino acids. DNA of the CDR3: TGTGCCAGAAGTCCTAGGCTGCTTAAGGCGGGACAGGACTACGAGCAGTACTTC. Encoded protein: CARSPRLLKAGQDYEQYF.

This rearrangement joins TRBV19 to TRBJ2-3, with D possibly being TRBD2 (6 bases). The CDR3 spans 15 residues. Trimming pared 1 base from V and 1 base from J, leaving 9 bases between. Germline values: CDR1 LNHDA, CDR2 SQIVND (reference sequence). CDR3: CASSIGGLGTDTQYF. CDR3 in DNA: TGTGCCAGTAGTATAGGGGGACTGGGCACAGATACGCAGTATTTT.

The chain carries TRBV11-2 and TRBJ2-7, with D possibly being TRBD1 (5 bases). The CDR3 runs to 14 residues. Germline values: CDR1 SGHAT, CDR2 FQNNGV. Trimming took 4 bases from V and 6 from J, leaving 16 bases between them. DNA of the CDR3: TGTGCCAGCAGCTCCCGGCAGGGCGGTAGCGAGCAGTACTTC. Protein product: CASSSRQGGSEQYF.

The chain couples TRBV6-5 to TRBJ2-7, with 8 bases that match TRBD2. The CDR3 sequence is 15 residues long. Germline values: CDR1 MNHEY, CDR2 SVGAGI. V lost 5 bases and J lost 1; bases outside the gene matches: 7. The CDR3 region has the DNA TGTGCCAGCAGTCTCGCCGGGACTAGGTCCTACGAGCAGTACTTC. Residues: CASSLAGTRSYEQYF.

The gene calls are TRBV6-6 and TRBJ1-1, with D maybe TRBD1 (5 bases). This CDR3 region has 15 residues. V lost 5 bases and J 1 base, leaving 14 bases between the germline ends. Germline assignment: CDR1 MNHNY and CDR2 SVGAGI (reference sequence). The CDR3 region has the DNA TGTGCCAGCAGTGATTCGGGACTTACGAACACTGAAGCTTTCTTT. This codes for CASSDSGLTNTEAFF.